The present entry profiles one T cell receptor beta chain with its context. Its antigen is undetermined. Trimming removed 7 bases at V and 4 bases at J, with 14 bases between. The CDR3 has 13 residues. Germline assignment: CDR1 SQVTM and CDR2 ANQGSEA. Reverse transcription of about 0.5 to 1 ug RNA used random hexamers. From the immunoSEQ multiplex PCR reads, TCRdb called clonotypes with MiXCR, one entry per CDR3 protein. The data contain 180,000 or so distinct CDR3 sequences, about 95% of them singletons. This sample was taken from a study of CD8 T cells in Susac syndrome. Study-wide results and limits: The number of individuals included in the study's TCR sequencing and HLA analysis was acknowledged as relatively small.

The chain combines TRBV29-1 with TRBJ2-1; a possible D gene is TRBD1 (6 bases). The receptor's source is a human donor in good health. Sequenced sample: CD4+ T cells from PBMCs. The DNA for the CDR3 is TGCAGCGCCGACCGCCAGGGGTACAATGAGCAGTTCTTC. This sequence encodes CSADRQGYNEQFF.